This T cell receptor beta chain was identified in a study of OX40 agonist ivuxolimab in advanced cancers. On the study more broadly: Averaging about 60 years in age, with a range of about 23 to 80, the cohort was 65% to 85% male.

Of note for this clone: Distinct nucleotide sequences in the sample also encode this CDR3.

Looked up from germline, CDR1 is SNHLY and CDR2 is FYNNEI. The germline V and J ends were trimmed by 7 bases and 2 bases, with 9 bases remaining between them. The CDR3 extends over 13 amino acids. Produced via immunoSEQ multiplex PCR; TCRdb's table is partial and in-frame only. The table shows about 84,000 clones, with 84% occurring only once. The sample was CD4+ or CD8+ T cells sorted from blood, taken in a trial of the OX40 agonist ivuxolimab. V usage is TRBV2 and J usage is TRBJ2-1; D is uncertain. The clonotype originates from an adult with an advanced solid tumor such as melanoma, head and neck, liver or kidney cancer. This CDR3 is CASKLGTYNEQFF. In nucleotides, the CDR3 is TGTGCCAGCAAGTTGGGAACCTACAATGAGCAGTTCTTC.